The next 23 T cell receptor beta chains were all read from a single sample in a study of cytomegalovirus exposure and HLA in healthy donors. Using immunoSEQ multiplex PCR, the repertoire was profiled, and TCRdb retains in-frame clones only, with some absent. In the table there are more than 130,000 clones, almost 90% of which are singletons. The sequencing input was PBMCs. The receptors were gathered from a woman between 18 and 29 years old in good health and CMV-seropositive.

This rearrangement joins TRBV27 to TRBJ2-2; 8 nucleotides line up with TRBD2. The CDR3 is 15 residues long. V was clipped by 7 bases and J by 5 bases; unmatched bases: 9. Germline CDR1 and CDR2: MNHEY and SMNVEV (reference sequence). In nucleotides, the CDR3 is TGTGCCAGCATGCACACGGGGGGGCGTACCGGGGAGCTGTTTTTT. Translated, it gives CASMHTGGRTGELFF.

V usage is TRBV30 and J usage is TRBJ1-6; D remains ambiguous. CDR3 size: 13 residues. V lost 4 bases and J 9 bases, leaving 13 bases between the germline ends. Germline CDR1 is GTSNPN and CDR2 is SVGIG (reference sequence). The CDR3 DNA sequence: TGTGCCTGGAATGAGAATCCAAGTTCACCCCTCCACTTT. Translated: CAWNENPSSPLHF. Full variable domain (rest looked up from reference TRBV30 and TRBJ1-6): SQTIHQWPATLVQPVGSPLSLECTVEGTSNPNLYWYRQAAGRGLQLLFYSVGIGQISSEVPQNLSASRPQDRQFILSSKKLLLSDSGFYLCAWNENPSSPLHFGNGTRLTVT.

The chain uses TRBV6-6 and TRBJ2-1; TRBD2 matches at 9 bases. With 5 bases clipped from V and 10 bases from J, the junction kept 3 bases outside the gene matches. The V gene's germline CDR1 is MNHNY and CDR2 SVGAGI (reference sequence). The CDR3 length is 12 residues. The CDR3 region is CASSPRGGEQFF. In nucleotides, the CDR3 is TGTGCCAGCAGTCCGCGGGGGGGGGAGCAGTTCTTC.

V usage is TRBV7-2 and J usage is TRBJ1-2; tentative D call: TRBD1 (5 bases). CDR1 and CDR2 from the germline V gene are SGHTA and FQGNSA. The ends were cut back, 5 bases at V and 4 bases at J, with 14 bases in the middle. The CDR3 totals 14 residues. The CDR3 sequence is CASSPNAGFYGYTF. Here the CDR3 DNA reads TGTGCCAGCAGCCCTAACGCAGGGTTCTATGGCTACACCTTC. Looking up the rest from reference TRBV7-2 and TRBJ1-2 gives the full variable domain: GAGVSQSPSNKVTEKGKDVELRCDPISGHTALYWYRQSLGQGLEFLIYFQGNSAPDKSGLPSDRFSAERTGGSVSTLTIQRTQQEDSAVYLCASSPNAGFYGYTFGSGTRLTVV.

V is TRBV7-9 and J is TRBJ2-1; the match to TRBD1 covers 8 bases. CDR3 length: 15 residues. The V gene end was trimmed by 5 bases and the J gene end by 5 bases; junction bases not matched to a gene: 8. Germline V gives CDR1 SEHNR, CDR2 FQNEAQ (reference sequence). Here the CDR3 reads CASSPGTGSHNEQFF. The DNA for the CDR3 is TGTGCCAGCAGCCCCGGGACAGGTAGCCACAATGAGCAGTTCTTC.

The CDR3 loop reads CASSPGTGPTDTQYF. Written as DNA, the CDR3 is TGTGCCAGCAGTCCCGGGACAGGACCCACAGATACGCAGTATTTT. The rearrangement uses TRBV6-6 and TRBJ2-3, with TRBD1 identical over 8 bases. The germline CDR1 and CDR2 sequences are MNHNY and SVGAGI (reference sequence). V gave up 5 bases and J gave up 2 bases; unmatched junction bases: 6. The length of the CDR3 is 15 residues.

The chain couples TRBV5-4 to TRBJ2-3; the match to TRBD1 covers 9 bases. Germline V gene lookup returns CDR1 SGHNT and CDR2 YYREEE (reference sequence). The ends lost 5 bases at V and 2 bases at J; junction bases unmatched: 9. The CDR3 runs 16 residues. In DNA, the CDR3 is TGTGCCAGCAGGTCAGGCCGGGACAGGGCCACAGATACGCAGTATTTT. Residues: CASRSGRDRATDTQYF.

This chain uses TRBV6-5 with TRBJ2-7, with 8 bases lining up with TRBD1. Trimming removed 6 bases from V and 4 bases from J; junction bases left unmatched: 8. Per the germline V gene, CDR1 is MNHEY and CDR2 is SVGAGI. The CDR3 is made up of 14 amino acids. CDR3 in DNA: TGTGCCAGCAGAAGACAGGGGAAGCTATACGAGCAGTACTTC. This translates into CASRRQGKLYEQYF.

The V call is TRBV7-9, the J call TRBJ2-7; D may be TRBD2 (5 bases). V dropped 5 bases and J dropped 4 bases, with 24 bases sitting between them. Germline CDR1 SEHNR, CDR2 FQNEAQ (reference sequence). The CDR3 is made up of 17 amino acids. The CDR3 DNA sequence: TGTGCCAGCAGCCCCCCGGGCCACGAGCGGATGAGGTACGAGCAGTACTTC. The encoded protein is CASSPPGHERMRYEQYF.

This sequence joins TRBV28 and TRBJ1-2; 8 bases line up with TRBD1. Germline V gene sequence: CDR1 MDHEN, CDR2 SYDVKM. The CDR3 consists of 13 residues. V was pared by 6 bases and J by 8 bases, with 8 bases of the junction left unmatched. The CDR3 loop is CASSGQGFWGYTF. The CDR3 DNA is TGTGCCAGCAGCGGACAGGGCTTCTGGGGCTACACCTTC.

The CDR3: CASMLTTNEQFF. In DNA, the CDR3 is TGTGCCAGCATGTTAACTACCAATGAGCAGTTCTTC. The chain joins TRBV7-9 to TRBJ2-1; no clear D. V lost 7 bases and J 6 bases, leaving 10 bases between the germline ends. The CDR3 contains 12 residues. Germline values: CDR1 SEHNR, CDR2 FQNEAQ (reference sequence).

The chain recombines TRBV5-1 with TRBJ2-3, with 7 bases that match TRBD1. V was pared by 0 bases and J by 4 bases, with 5 bases of the junction left unmatched. This CDR3 region has 15 residues. Per germline, CDR1 SGHRS and CDR2 YFSETQ. CDR3 coding DNA: TGCGCCAGCAGCTTGGGACAGGGAAGGTCAGATACGCAGTATTTT. Its translation: CASSLGQGRSDTQYF.

V gene TRBV7-8 combines with J gene TRBJ2-3; 10 nucleotides agree with TRBD2. This CDR3 has 16 residues. The V segment lost 4 bases and the J segment 7 bases; nucleotides outside the gene matches: 11. Germline CDR1 is SGHVS and CDR2 is FQNEAQ. The CDR3 nucleotides are TGTGCCAGCAGCTGGCGCGGGGCTAGCGGGGGAAATACGCAGTATTTT. It yields the protein CASSWRGASGGNTQYF. Full variable domain (rest looked up from reference TRBV7-8 and TRBJ2-3): GAGVSQSPRYKVAKRGQDVALRCDPISGHVSLFWYQQALGQGPEFLTYFQNEAQLDKSGLPSDRFFAERPEGSVSTLKIQRTQQEDSAVYLCASSWRGASGGNTQYFGPGTRLTVL.

The chain is built from TRBV5-5 and TRBJ1-2, with TRBD1 as a possible D gene (6 bases). V was clipped by 3 bases and J by 8 bases, with 11 bases between them. Looked up from germline, CDR1 is SGHKS and CDR2 is YYEKEE (reference sequence). The CDR3 is 12 residues long. Here the CDR3 DNA reads TGTGCCAGCAGCTCCAGGGGAAAGGGCTACACCTTC. Amino acid sequence: CASSSRGKGYTF. Filled out from reference TRBV5-5 and TRBJ1-2, the complete variable domain reads DAGVTQSPTHLIKTRGQQVTLRCSPISGHKSVSWYQQVLGQGPQFIFQYYEKEERGRGNFPDRFSARQFPNYSSELNVNALLLGDSALYLCASSSRGKGYTFGSGTRLTVV.

The chain is built from TRBV5-1 and TRBJ2-5; the D gene is possibly TRBD2 (7 bases). The CDR3 contains 14 residues. The V gene's germline CDR1 is SGHRS and CDR2 YFSETQ. Between the trimmed V and J ends, which lost 4 bases and 5 bases, there was a span of 15 bases. The CDR3 region has the DNA TGCGCCAGCAGCCTACAGGGCGGGAGCGAGACCCAGTACTTC. As protein: CASSLQGGSETQYF.

V is TRBV28 and J is TRBJ1-5, with D maybe TRBD1 (5 bases). CDR1 is MDHEN and CDR2 is SYDVKM in the germline V gene. The CDR3 runs 13 residues. V was pared by 2 bases and J by 5 bases, with 7 bases between. Here the CDR3 DNA reads TGTGCCAGCAGTTTAGGCAGGGATCAGCCCCAGCATTTT. This encodes CASSLGRDQPQHF.

This chain uses TRBV4-1 with TRBJ2-7, with D possibly being TRBD2 (5 bases). V shed 1 base and J shed 2 bases, with 12 bases lying between them. The germline V gene encodes CDR1 MGHRA and CDR2 YSYEKL. CDR3 length: 15 residues. The CDR3 DNA is TGCGCCAGCAGCCAAGCATTAGCGAATACCTACGAGCAGTACTTC. Translated, it gives CASSQALANTYEQYF.

The rearrangement joins TRBV28 to TRBJ1-1, with D tentatively TRBD1 (5 bases). The germline V gene encodes CDR1 MDHEN and CDR2 SYDVKM. The CDR3 contains 16 residues. V was pared by 1 base and J by 3 bases, with 15 bases between. The CDR3 coding sequence is TGTGCCAGCAGTTTATCTCCCCTTGACAGCTACACTGAAGCTTTCTTT. Amino acids: CASSLSPLDSYTEAFF.

CDR3 loop: CASSQETGYQPQHF. The CDR3 coding sequence is TGTGCCAGCAGCCAAGAAACAGGGTATCAGCCCCAGCATTTT. The chain couples TRBV4-2 to TRBJ1-5; TRBD1 is a possible D gene (6 bases). This CDR3 comprises 14 residues. V lost 0 bases and J lost 5, with 8 bases in between. Germline V gene data show CDR1 as LGHNA and CDR2 as YNFKEQ.

This chain joins TRBV7-2 and TRBJ2-5; 7 nucleotides line up with TRBD2. From germline, CDR1 is SGHTA and CDR2 FQGNSA. V gave up 5 bases and J gave up 5 bases; unmatched junction bases: 5. This CDR3 spans 13 amino acids. The CDR3 DNA reads TGTGCCAGCAGCCGACTAGCCCAGGAGACCCAGTACTTC. Residues: CASSRLAQETQYF.

The CDR3 spells CASSQEAGTGELFF. Written as DNA, the CDR3 is TGTGCCAGCAGCCAAGAAGCAGGCACCGGGGAGCTGTTTTTT. The chain employs TRBV4-2 and TRBJ2-2; D unclear. Germline V gene lookup returns CDR1 LGHNA and CDR2 YNFKEQ. V lost 0 bases and J 4 bases, leaving 6 bases between the germline ends. This CDR3 comprises 14 residues.

The V gene is TRBV5-1, the J gene TRBJ1-1; 10 nucleotides line up with TRBD1. CDR1 SGHRS and CDR2 YFSETQ come from the germline V gene. The junction had 9 bases not matched to a gene; V was cut back by 4 bases and J by 6 bases. The CDR3 consists of 15 residues. The CDR3 loop is CASSTRQGASPEAFF. The CDR3 DNA sequence: TGCGCCAGCAGCACCCGACAGGGGGCTTCTCCTGAAGCTTTCTTT.

The chain is built from TRBV9 and TRBJ1-6; no reliable D call. The CDR3 is 13 amino acids. The V and J ends lost 0 bases and 10 bases respectively, with 8 bases between them. In germline, CDR1 is SGDLS, CDR2 YYNGEE. The CDR3 sequence is CASSVVVASPLHF. In DNA form, the CDR3 reads TGTGCCAGCAGCGTAGTGGTGGCCTCACCCCTCCACTTT.